This is a list of T cell receptor beta chains from one sample in a study of type 1 regulatory T cells. TCRdb fed the reads into MiXCR, producing one record per CDR3 protein. The sample carries around 23,000 distinct CDR3 sequences, over 40% recorded once. These TCRs are of unknown antigen specificity. Sequenced input: cultured T cells, either the whole culture or a sorted T cell fraction (not recorded which). The receptors were gathered from a human donor in good health. CDR3s include the opening cysteine and the closing phenylalanine or tryptophan. The D gene is left open where the match is weak. A row's size may be missing; if present it is once, few, many or a size class.

abundance: .
j_gene: TRBJ1-1
d_gene: .
v_gene: TRBV20-1
CDR3nt: TGCAGTGCCCGGGGGGCTGGCACTGAAGCTTTCTTT
CDR3aa: CSARGAGTEAFF

abundance: medium-sized
j_gene: TRBJ2-7
d_gene: .
v_gene: TRBV12-3/TRBV12-4
CDR3nt: TGTGCCAGCAGTTTCTGGGAATTGGCCTACGAGCAGTACTTC
CDR3aa: CASSFWELAYEQYF

abundance: .
j_gene: TRBJ1-2
d_gene: .
v_gene: TRBV7-2
CDR3nt: TGTGCCAGCAGCTCAGAGACAGGCCTCTATGGCTACACCTTC
CDR3aa: CASSSETGLYGYTF

abundance: .
j_gene: TRBJ2-7
d_gene: .
v_gene: TRBV11-2
CDR3nt: TGTGCCAGCAGCTTAGAAGCCGAATACGAGCAGTACTTC
CDR3aa: CASSLEAEYEQYF

abundance: .
j_gene: TRBJ2-7
d_gene: .
v_gene: TRBV11-2
CDR3nt: TGTGTCAGCAGCTTGGGGAACAGGGTAAAGCAGTACTTC
CDR3aa: CVSSLGNRVKQYF

abundance: .
j_gene: TRBJ1-1
d_gene: TRBD1
v_gene: TRBV6-5
CDR3nt: TGTGCCAGCAGTTACCGCACAGGGGGGGTTTCGATAGCTTTCTTT
CDR3aa: CASSYRTGGVSIAFF

abundance: medium-sized
j_gene: TRBJ2-1
d_gene: TRBD1
v_gene: TRBV5-1
CDR3nt: TGCGCCAGCAGCGTAGCCGGGACAGGCTCGAACAATGAGCAGTTCTTC
CDR3aa: CASSVAGTGSNNEQFF

abundance: few
j_gene: TRBJ1-1
d_gene: .
v_gene: TRBV5-6
CDR3nt: TGTGCCAGCAGCTTGGACCCCGGGACACCTGAAGCTTTCTTT
CDR3aa: CASSLDPGTPEAFF

abundance: .
j_gene: TRBJ1-2
d_gene: .
v_gene: TRBV6-5
CDR3nt: TGTGCCAGCAGTGTCGGGCGAGGACCCGGTGGCTACACCTTC
CDR3aa: CASSVGRGPGGYTF

abundance: .
j_gene: TRBJ2-7
d_gene: .
v_gene: TRBV2
CDR3nt: TGTGCCAGCAGTGAAAACAGTTACTTATACGAGCAGTACTTC
CDR3aa: CASSENSYLYEQYF

abundance: .
j_gene: TRBJ1-5
d_gene: .
v_gene: TRBV10-3
CDR3nt: TGTGCCATCGAGGGGGACGGCAATCAGCCCCAGCATTTT
CDR3aa: CAIEGDGNQPQHF

abundance: .
j_gene: TRBJ1-1
d_gene: .
v_gene: TRBV7-2
CDR3nt: TGTGCCACCCAGGGGAACACTGAAGCTTTCTTT
CDR3aa: CATQGNTEAFF

abundance: few
j_gene: TRBJ1-1
d_gene: .
v_gene: TRBV2
CDR3nt: TGTGCCAGCAGTGAGAGGGCAGGGGCCGCTCTAGAAGCTTTCTTT
CDR3aa: CASSERAGAALEAFF

abundance: .
j_gene: TRBJ2-1
d_gene: TRBD2
v_gene: TRBV7-9
CDR3nt: TGTGCCAGCAGCCTTCACCCGAGACTAGCGGGGGTTAATATACGCTCTTATGAGCAGTTCTTC
CDR3aa: CASSLHPRLAGVNIRSYEQFF

abundance: .
j_gene: TRBJ2-2
d_gene: TRBD1
v_gene: TRBV6-6
CDR3nt: TGTGCCAGCACCCAGACAGGGGTAAACACCGGGGAGCTGTTTTTT
CDR3aa: CASTQTGVNTGELFF

abundance: .
j_gene: TRBJ1-1
d_gene: .
v_gene: TRBV25-1
CDR3nt: TGTGCCAGCAGTAGAGCAGGGTATTTTACTGAAGCTTTCTTT
CDR3aa: CASSRAGYFTEAFF

abundance: .
j_gene: TRBJ2-1
d_gene: TRBD2
v_gene: TRBV7-9
CDR3nt: TGTGCCAGCAGGCCGAGCGGGGGAGGGAATGAGCAGTTCTTC
CDR3aa: CASRPSGGGNEQFF

abundance: medium-sized
j_gene: TRBJ2-7
d_gene: .
v_gene: TRBV12-3/TRBV12-4
CDR3nt: TGTGCCAGCAGCCCCAGGGGGGGGGGCAGTCGGGGGGAGCAGTACTTC
CDR3aa: CASSPRGGGSRGEQYF

abundance: few
j_gene: TRBJ1-1
d_gene: .
v_gene: TRBV3-2
CDR3nt: TGTGCCAGCAGCCAGCCTTTCTTT
CDR3aa: CASSQPFF

abundance: few
j_gene: TRBJ1-2
d_gene: .
v_gene: TRBV18
CDR3nt: TGTGCCAGCTCACCACTGTCGGGGACACTGGACTATGGCTACACCTTC
CDR3aa: CASSPLSGTLDYGYTF

abundance: few
j_gene: TRBJ2-7
d_gene: .
v_gene: TRBV27
CDR3nt: TGTGCCAGCAGTTTACTTGCCAGGAAAAACCCCTACGAGCAGTACTTC
CDR3aa: CASSLLARKNPYEQYF

abundance: .
j_gene: TRBJ2-5
d_gene: .
v_gene: TRBV7-2
CDR3nt: TGTGCCAGCAGCTTAGCGCGGGAACGAGAGACCCAGTACTTC
CDR3aa: CASSLARERETQYF

abundance: many
j_gene: TRBJ1-1
d_gene: .
v_gene: TRBV19
CDR3nt: TGTGCCAGTAATTTTTTCGGCAGGGTTGCGGTCACTGAAGCTTTCTTT
CDR3aa: CASNFFGRVAVTEAFF

abundance: .
j_gene: TRBJ2-3
d_gene: .
v_gene: TRBV10-3
CDR3nt: TGTGCCATCAGTGAGTCGAGGGGGATGGTCCCGGATACGCAGTATTTT
CDR3aa: CAISESRGMVPDTQYF

abundance: .
j_gene: TRBJ2-1
d_gene: TRBD1
v_gene: TRBV5-1
CDR3nt: TGCGCCAGCAGCCGGGACAGGGGGCCGGTTGAGCAGTTCTTC
CDR3aa: CASSRDRGPVEQFF

abundance: .
j_gene: TRBJ2-7
d_gene: .
v_gene: TRBV20-1
CDR3nt: TGCAGTGCTGGACAATGGGTGGGGGAGCAGTACTTC
CDR3aa: CSAGQWVGEQYF